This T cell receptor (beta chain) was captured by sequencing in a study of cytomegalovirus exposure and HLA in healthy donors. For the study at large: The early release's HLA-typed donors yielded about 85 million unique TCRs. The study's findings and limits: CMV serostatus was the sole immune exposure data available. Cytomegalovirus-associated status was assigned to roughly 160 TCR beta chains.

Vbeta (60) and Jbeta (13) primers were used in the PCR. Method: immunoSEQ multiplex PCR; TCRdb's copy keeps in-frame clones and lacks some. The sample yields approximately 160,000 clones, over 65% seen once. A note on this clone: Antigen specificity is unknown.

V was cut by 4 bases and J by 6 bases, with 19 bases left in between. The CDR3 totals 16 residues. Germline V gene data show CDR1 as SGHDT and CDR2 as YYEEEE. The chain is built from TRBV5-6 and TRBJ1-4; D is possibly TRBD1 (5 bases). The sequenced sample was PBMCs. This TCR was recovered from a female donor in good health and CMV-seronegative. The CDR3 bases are TGTGCCAGCAGCCCCCCCGGCGGAAACAGGCATGAAAAACTGTTTTTT. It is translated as CASSPPGGNRHEKLFF. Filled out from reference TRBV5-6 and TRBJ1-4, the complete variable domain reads DAGVTQSPTHLIKTRGQQVTLRCSPKSGHDTVSWYQQALGQGPQFIFQYYEEEERQRGNFPDRFSGHQFPNYSSELNVNALLLGDSALYLCASSPPGGNRHEKLFFGSGTQLSVL.